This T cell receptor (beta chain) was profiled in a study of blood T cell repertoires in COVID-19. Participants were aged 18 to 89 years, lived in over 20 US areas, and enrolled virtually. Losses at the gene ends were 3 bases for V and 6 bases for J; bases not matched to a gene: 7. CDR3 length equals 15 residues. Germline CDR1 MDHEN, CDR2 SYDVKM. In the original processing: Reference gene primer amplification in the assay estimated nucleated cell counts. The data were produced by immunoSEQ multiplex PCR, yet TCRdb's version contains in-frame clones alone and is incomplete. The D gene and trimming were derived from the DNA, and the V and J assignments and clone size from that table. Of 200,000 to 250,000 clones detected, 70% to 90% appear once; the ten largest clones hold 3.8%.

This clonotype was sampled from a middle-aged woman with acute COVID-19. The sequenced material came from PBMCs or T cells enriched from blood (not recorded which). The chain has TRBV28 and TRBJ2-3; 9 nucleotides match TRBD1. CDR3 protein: CASSLAGTGTDTQYF. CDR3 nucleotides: TGTGCCAGCAGTTTGGCCGGGACAGGGACCGATACGCAGTATTTT.